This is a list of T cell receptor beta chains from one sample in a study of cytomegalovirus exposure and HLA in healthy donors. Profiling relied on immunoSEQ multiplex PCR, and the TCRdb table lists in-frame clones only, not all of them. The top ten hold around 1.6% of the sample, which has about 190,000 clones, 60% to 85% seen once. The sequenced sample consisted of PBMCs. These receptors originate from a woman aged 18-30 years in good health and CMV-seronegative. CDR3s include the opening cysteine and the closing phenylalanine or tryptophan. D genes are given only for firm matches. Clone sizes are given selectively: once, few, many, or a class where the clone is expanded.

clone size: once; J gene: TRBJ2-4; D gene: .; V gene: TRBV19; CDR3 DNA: TGTGCCAGCGCTAGTCTAGCCAAAAACATTCAGTACTTC; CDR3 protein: CASASLAKNIQYF
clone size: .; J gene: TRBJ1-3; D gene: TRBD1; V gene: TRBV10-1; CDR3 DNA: TGCGCCAGCAGAGCTGACAGGGGGCCTGGAAACACCATATATTTT; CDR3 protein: CASRADRGPGNTIYF
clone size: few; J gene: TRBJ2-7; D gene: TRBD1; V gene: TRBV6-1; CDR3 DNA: TGTGCCAGCAGAGCAGGGGGCCTAATGATGGAGTACTTC; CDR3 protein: CASRAGGLMMEYF
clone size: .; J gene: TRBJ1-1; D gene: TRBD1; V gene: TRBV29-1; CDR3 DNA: TGCAGCGTCAACAGGGGGAATGAAGCTTTCTTT; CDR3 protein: CSVNRGNEAFF
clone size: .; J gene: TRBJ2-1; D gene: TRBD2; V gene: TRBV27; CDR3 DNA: TGTGCCAGCAGTTTTACTTCCCCAGGTCTAGCGGGGGGGAACAATGAGCAGTTCTTC; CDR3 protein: CASSFTSPGLAGGNNEQFF
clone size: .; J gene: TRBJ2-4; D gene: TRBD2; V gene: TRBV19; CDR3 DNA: TGTGCCAGTAGCCTTAGCGGGGCCGGGAAAAACATTCAGTACTTC; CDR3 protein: CASSLSGAGKNIQYF
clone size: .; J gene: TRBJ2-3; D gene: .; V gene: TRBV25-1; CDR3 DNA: TGTGCCAGCAGTACAGGCCTTACGCAGTATTTT; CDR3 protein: CASSTGLTQYF
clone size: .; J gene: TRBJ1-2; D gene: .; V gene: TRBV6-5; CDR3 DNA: TGTGCCAGCAGTTACGAGGACAGACTTGGAGGCTACACCTTC; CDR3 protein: CASSYEDRLGGYTF
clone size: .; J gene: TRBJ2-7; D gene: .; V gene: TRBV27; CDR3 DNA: TGTGCCAGCAGCCCCCCGGGGGCCTACGAGCAGTACTTC; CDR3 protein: CASSPPGAYEQYF
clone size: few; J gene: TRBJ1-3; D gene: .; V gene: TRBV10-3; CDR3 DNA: TGTGCCATCAGTGGTCAACAATCTGGAAACACCATATATTTT; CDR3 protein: CAISGQQSGNTIYF
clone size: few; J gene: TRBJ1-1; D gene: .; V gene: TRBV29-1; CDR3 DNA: TGCAGCGCTTACAGGACAGAAGCTTTCTTT; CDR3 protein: CSAYRTEAFF
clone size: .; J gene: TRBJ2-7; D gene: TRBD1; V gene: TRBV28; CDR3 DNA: TGTGCCAGCAGTCCGGGGACAGGTCTCTCCTACGAGCAGTACTTC; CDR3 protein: CASSPGTGLSYEQYF
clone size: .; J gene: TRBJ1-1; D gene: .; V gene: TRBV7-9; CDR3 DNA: TGTGCCAGCAGCTCAAGGTGGGCAGGAGCTTTCTTT; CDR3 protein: CASSSRWAGAFF
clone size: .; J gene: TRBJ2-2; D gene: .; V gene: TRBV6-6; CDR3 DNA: TGTGCCAGCAGTTACGGGACTCCGAACACCGGGGAGCTGTTTTTT; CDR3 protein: CASSYGTPNTGELFF
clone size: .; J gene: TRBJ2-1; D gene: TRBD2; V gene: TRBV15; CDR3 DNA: TGTGCCACCAGCAGCACCTCCACTACTAGCGGGGCCAACAATGAGCAGTTCTTC; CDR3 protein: CATSSTSTTSGANNEQFF
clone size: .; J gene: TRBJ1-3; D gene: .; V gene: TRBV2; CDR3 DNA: TGTGCCAGCACCCGGATAGGGGTTGGAAACACCATATATTTT; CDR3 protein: CASTRIGVGNTIYF
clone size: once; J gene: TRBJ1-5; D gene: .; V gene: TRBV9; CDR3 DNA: TGTGCCAGCAGCGTAGACGGTCTTCAGCCCCAGCATTTT; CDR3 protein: CASSVDGLQPQHF
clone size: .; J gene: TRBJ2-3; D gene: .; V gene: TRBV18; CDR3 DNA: TGTGCCAGCTCACCACCGTGGAGTATGACAGATACGCAGTATTTT; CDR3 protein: CASSPPWSMTDTQYF
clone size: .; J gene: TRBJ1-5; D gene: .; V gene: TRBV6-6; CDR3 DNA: TGTGCCAGCAGTTACGTAGTCGGCGGGCCCCAGCATTTT; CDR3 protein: CASSYVVGGPQHF
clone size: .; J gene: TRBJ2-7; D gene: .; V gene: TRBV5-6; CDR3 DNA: TGTGCCAGCAGCTTGAACACATTTTATTACCCCGAGCAGTACTTC; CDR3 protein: CASSLNTFYYPEQYF
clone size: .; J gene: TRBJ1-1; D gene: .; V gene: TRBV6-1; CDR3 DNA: TGTGCCAGCAGTGAGGGCAGGACTGAAGCTTTCTTT; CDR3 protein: CASSEGRTEAFF
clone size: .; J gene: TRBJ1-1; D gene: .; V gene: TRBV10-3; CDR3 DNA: TGTGCCATCAGCCCGGGGGGGGTGAACACTGAAGCTTTCTTT; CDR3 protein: CAISPGGVNTEAFF
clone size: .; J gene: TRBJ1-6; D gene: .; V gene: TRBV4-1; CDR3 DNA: TGCGCCAGCAGCCAAGCACGGGTGACTACTTCACCCCTCCACTTT; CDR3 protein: CASSQARVTTSPLHF
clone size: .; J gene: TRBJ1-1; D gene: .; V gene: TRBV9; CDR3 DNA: TGTGCCAGCAGCGTAGGGAAAGGGAGAGATGGGAACACTGAAGCTTTCTTT; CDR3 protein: CASSVGKGRDGNTEAFF
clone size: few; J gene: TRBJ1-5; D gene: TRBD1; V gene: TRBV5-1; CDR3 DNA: TGCGCCAGCAGCCCGGGACAGCCTTATAGCAATCAGCCCCAGCATTTT; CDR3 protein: CASSPGQPYSNQPQHF
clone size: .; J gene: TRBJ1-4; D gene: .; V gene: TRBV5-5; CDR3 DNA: TGTGCCAGCAACGGGGGGTTTGGTGAAAAACTGTTTTTT; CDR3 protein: CASNGGFGEKLFF
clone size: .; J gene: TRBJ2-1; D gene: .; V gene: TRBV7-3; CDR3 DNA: TGTGCCAGCAGCTTAGTACGGAGCTCCTACAATGAGCAGTTCTTC; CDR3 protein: CASSLVRSSYNEQFF
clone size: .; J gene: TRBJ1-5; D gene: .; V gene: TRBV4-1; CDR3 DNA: TGCGCCAGCAGCCAAGATCAAACAACGCAAAATCAGCCCCAGCATTTT; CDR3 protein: CASSQDQTTQNQPQHF
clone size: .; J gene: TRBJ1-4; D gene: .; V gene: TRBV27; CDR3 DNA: TGTGCCAGCAGTGAACAGGGCAAGGGCGAAAAACTGTTTTTT; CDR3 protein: CASSEQGKGEKLFF
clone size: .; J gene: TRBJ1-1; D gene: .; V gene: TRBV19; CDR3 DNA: TGTGCCAGTACCTTATTGGCGGGCCCGAGGTACACTGAAGCTTTCTTT; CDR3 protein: CASTLLAGPRYTEAFF
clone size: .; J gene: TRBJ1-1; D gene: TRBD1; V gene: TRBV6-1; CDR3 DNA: TGTGCCAGTCCCAGGGGGCGAGAGGGGACTGAAGCTTTCTTT; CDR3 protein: CASPRGREGTEAFF
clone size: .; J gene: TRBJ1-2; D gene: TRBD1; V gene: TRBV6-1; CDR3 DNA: TGTGCCAGCAGTGAAGATGTAGGGGGCGTCTATGGCTACACCTTC; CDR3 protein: CASSEDVGGVYGYTF
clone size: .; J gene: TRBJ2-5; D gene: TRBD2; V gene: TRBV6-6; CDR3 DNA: TGTGCCAGCAGTTATGGCGGGAGAAGACAAGAGACCCAGTACTTC; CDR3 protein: CASSYGGRRQETQYF
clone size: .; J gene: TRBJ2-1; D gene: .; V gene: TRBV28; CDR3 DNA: TGTGCCAGCAGTCTGGCGTACAAATGGGGGACTTCTCTTTCCTACAATGAGCAGTTCTTC; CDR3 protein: CASSLAYKWGTSLSYNEQFF
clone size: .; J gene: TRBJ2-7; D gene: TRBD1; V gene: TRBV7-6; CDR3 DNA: TGTGCCAGCAGCTTACTGACAGGGCAGGACGAGCAGTACTTC; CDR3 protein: CASSLLTGQDEQYF
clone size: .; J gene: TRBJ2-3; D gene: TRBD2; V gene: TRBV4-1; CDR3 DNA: TGCGCCAGCAGCCACTATCCGGGACTAGCGGGGGCCTCAACAGATACGCAGTATTTT; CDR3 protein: CASSHYPGLAGASTDTQYF
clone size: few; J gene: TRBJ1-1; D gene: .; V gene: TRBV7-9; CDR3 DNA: TGTGCCAGCAGCTTAGAATGGGAGTACACTGAAGCTTTCTTT; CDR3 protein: CASSLEWEYTEAFF
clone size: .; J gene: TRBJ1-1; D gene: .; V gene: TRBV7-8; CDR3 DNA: TGTGCCAGCACACAACAGCAGAACACTGAAGCTTTCTTT; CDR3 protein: CASTQQQNTEAFF
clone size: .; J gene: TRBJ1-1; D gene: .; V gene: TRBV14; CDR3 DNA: TGTGCCAGCAGCCAGCGGCAGATGAACACTGAAGCTTTCTTT; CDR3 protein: CASSQRQMNTEAFF
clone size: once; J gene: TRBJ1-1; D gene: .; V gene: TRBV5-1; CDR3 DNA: TGCGCCAGCAGCCCGGGGGGGAGGGCTGAAGCTTTCTTT; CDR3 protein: CASSPGGRAEAFF
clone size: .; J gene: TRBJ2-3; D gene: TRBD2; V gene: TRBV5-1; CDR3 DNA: TGCGCCAGCAGCTGGGTAGCGGGAGCTAGCACAGATACGCAGTATTTT; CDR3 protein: CASSWVAGASTDTQYF
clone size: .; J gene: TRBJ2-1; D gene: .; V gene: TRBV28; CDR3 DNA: TGTGCCAGCAGTACCGGGACACATAACAATGAGCAGTTCTTC; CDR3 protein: CASSTGTHNNEQFF
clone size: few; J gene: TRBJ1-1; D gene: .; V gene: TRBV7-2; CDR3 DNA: TGTGCCAGCAGCTTACGCGGAACGGTCACTGAAGCTTTCTTT; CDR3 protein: CASSLRGTVTEAFF
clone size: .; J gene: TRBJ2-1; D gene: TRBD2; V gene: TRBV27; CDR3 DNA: TGTGCCAGCAGGACTTCACTAGCGAACTCCTACAATGAGCAGTTCTTC; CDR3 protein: CASRTSLANSYNEQFF
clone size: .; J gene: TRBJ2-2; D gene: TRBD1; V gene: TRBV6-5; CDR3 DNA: TGTGCCAGCAGTTGGGGGACAGCGAACACCGGGGAGCTGTTTTTT; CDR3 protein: CASSWGTANTGELFF
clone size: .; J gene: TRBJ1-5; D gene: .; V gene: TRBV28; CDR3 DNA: TGTGCCAGCAGTTTAAGTGTGGGCCATCAGCCCCAGCATTTT; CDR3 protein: CASSLSVGHQPQHF
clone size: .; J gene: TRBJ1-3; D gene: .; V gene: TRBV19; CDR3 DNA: TGTGCCAGTAAAACAGCCTCTGGAAACACCATATATTTT; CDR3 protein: CASKTASGNTIYF
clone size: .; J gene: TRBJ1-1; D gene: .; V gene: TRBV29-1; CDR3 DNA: TGCAGCGTTTTAGGGGACACTGAAGCTTTCTTT; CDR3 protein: CSVLGDTEAFF
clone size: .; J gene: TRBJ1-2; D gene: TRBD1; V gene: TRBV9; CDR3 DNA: TGTGCCAGCAGCGCGGGACAGCTGGGCTATGGCTACACCTTC; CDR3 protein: CASSAGQLGYGYTF
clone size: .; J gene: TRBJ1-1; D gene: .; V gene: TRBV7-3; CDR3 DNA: TGTGCCAGCAGCTCTGGGACACTCAACACTGAAGCTTTCTTT; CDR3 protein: CASSSGTLNTEAFF